This TCR beta chain was retrieved from a study of cytotoxic CD8 clonotypes in ibrutinib-treated CLL. Broader study findings: Clonality (at baseline) was higher than in age-matched healthy donors and tracked circulating CD8+ T-cell counts.

The repertoire was sequenced with immunoSEQ multiplex PCR; TCRdb's copy has only in-frame clones and lacks some. The sample gives about 160,000 clones, about four fifths of which show up once; about 5% is in the top ten. The V gene's germline CDR1 is DFQATT and CDR2 SNEGSKA (reference sequence). V was shortened by 4 bases and J by 4 bases, with 5 bases between the two germline ends. The CDR3 covers 10 residues. A few counts support this clone. Its antigen is undetermined. The receptor was derived from a human donor with chronic lymphocytic leukemia. The rearrangement joins TRBV20-1 to TRBJ2-7; D is undetermined. Sequences were derived from PBMCs, sampled after 24 months of ibrutinib treatment. The CDR3 coding sequence is TGCAGTGCTACCGCATACGAGCAGTACTTC. Translating gives CSATAYEQYF.